Listed below are T cell receptor beta chains from one sample, sequenced in a study of T-cell memory formation after mild COVID-19. One entry per CDR3 protein results from TCRdb running MiXCR on the 5' RACE reads. Of hundreds of thousands of distinct CDR3 sequences in the sample, about a fifth were seen once. The specimen sequenced was PBMCs or a T cell subset sorted from them (not recorded which). The receptors were gathered from an adult woman who had mild COVID-19 (a few samples of this study predate the infection). Cell type and time point are not known. Each CDR3 is given without its conserved first and last residue.

j_call v_call cdr3_aa
TRBJ2-5 TRBV15 ATNNYRDRETQY
TRBJ2-7 TRBV6-2/TRBV6-3 ASRKTASSYEQY
TRBJ2-7 TRBV5-4 ASRVGTSDGSEQY
TRBJ2-7 TRBV29-1 SVVSVTSGRRSYEQY
TRBJ2-7 TRBV20-1 SARDSGQGSGYEQY
TRBJ2-5 TRBV6-5 ASSQLPGQGETQY
TRBJ1-3 TRBV4-2 ASSQGAYGNTIY
TRBJ2-3 TRBV20-1 SARDPGGSDTQY
TRBJ2-5 TRBV5-1 ASSSSGTGAQTQY
TRBJ2-3 TRBV4-2 ASSQDLRGVRDTQY
TRBJ2-3 TRBV2 ASSAGRDTQY
TRBJ2-2 TRBV7-2 ASSLGLFDRANTGELF
TRBJ1-1 TRBV3-1 ASSQALTNTEAF
TRBJ2-7 TRBV29-1 SVEAPEGREGHEQY
TRBJ1-1 TRBV5-1 ASSSGHTEAF
TRBJ2-1 TRBV9 ASSVGAGSSYNEQF
TRBJ2-7 TRBV29-1 SARVNYEQY
TRBJ2-5 TRBV28 ASSASGLVQETQY